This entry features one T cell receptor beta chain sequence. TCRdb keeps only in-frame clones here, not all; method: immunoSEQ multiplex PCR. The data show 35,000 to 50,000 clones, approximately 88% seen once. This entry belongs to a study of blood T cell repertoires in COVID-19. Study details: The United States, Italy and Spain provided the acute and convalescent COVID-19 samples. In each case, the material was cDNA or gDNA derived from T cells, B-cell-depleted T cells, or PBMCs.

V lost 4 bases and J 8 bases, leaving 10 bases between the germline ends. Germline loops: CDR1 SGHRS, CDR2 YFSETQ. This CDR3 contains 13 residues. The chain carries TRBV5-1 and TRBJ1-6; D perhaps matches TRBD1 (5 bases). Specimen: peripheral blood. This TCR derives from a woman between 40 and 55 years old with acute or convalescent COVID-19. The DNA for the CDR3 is TGCGCCAGCAGCGGAATGACAGATTCACCCCTCCACTTT. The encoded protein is CASSGMTDSPLHF.